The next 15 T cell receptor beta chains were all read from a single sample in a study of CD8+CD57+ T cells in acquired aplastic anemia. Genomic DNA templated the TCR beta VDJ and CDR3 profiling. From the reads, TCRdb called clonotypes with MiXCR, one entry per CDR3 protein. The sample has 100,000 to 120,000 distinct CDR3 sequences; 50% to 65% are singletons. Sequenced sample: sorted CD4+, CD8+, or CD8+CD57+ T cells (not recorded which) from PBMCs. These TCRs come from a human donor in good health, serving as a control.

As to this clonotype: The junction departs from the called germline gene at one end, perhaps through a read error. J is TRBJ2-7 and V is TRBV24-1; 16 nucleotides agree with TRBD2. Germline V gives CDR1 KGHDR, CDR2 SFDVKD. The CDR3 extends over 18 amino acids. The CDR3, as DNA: TGTGCCGCCAGTGAGTCCGGGACTAGCGGGGGGGCACGGTTTGAGCAGTACTTC. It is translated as CAASESGTSGGARFEQYF.

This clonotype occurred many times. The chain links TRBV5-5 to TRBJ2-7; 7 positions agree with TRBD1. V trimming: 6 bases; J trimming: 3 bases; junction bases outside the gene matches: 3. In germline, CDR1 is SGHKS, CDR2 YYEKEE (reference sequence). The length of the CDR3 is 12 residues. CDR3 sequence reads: CASTGTVYEQYF. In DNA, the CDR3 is TGTGCCAGCACCGGGACAGTCTACGAGCAGTACTTC.

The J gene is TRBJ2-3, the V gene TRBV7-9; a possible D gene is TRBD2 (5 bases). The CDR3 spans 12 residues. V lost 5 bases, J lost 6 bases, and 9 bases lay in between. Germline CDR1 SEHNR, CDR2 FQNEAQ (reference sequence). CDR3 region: CASSASGDTQYF. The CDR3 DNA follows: TGTGCCAGCAGCGCCTCGGGGGATACGCAGTATTTT.

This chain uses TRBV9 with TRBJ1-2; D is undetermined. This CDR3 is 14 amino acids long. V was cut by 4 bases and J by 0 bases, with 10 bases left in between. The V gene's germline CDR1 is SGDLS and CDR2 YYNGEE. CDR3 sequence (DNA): TGTGCCAGCAGCCCGCAACTGGCTAACTATGGCTACACCTTC. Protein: CASSPQLANYGYTF.

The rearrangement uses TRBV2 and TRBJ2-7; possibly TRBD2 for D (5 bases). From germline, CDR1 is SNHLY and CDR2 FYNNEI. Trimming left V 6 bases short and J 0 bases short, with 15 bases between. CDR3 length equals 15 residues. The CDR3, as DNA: TGTGCCAGCAGCGATCCTCGGGGAAACTCCTACGAGCAGTACTTC. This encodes CASSDPRGNSYEQYF.

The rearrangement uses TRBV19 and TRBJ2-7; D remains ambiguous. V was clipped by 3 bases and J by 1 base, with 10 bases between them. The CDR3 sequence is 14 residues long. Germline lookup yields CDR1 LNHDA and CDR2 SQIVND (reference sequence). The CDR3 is CASSIGHLSYEQYF. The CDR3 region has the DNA TGTGCCAGTAGTATTGGTCACCTATCCTACGAGCAGTACTTC.

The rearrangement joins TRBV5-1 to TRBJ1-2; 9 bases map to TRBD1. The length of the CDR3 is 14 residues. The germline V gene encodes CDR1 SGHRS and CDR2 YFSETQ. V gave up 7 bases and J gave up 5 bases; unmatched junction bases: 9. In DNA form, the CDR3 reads TGCGCCAGCCAGATGAGGACAGGGGCGTATGGCTACACCTTC. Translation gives CASQMRTGAYGYTF.

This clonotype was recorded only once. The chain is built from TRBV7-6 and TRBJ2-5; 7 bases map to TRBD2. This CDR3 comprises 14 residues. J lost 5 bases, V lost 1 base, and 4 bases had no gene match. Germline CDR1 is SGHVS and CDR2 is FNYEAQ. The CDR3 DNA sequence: TGTGCCAGCAGCTTAGATTTGGGAGGGGAGACCCAGTACTTC. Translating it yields CASSLDLGGETQYF.

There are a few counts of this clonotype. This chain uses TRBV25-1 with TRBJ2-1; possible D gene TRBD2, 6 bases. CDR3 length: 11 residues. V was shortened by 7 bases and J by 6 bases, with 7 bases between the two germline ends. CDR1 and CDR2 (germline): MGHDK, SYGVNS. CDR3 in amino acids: CASILANEQFF. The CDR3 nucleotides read TGTGCCAGCATACTAGCCAATGAGCAGTTCTTC.

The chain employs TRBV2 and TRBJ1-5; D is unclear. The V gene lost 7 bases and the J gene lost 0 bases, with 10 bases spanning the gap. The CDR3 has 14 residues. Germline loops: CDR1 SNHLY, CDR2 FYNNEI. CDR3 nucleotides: TGTGCCAGCACTGCGATGAATAGCAATCAGCCCCAGCATTTT. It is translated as CASTAMNSNQPQHF.

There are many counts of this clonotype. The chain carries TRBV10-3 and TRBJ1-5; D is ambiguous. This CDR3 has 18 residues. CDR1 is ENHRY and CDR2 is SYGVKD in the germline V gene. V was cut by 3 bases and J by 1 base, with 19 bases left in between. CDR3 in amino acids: CAISEVYGGRSSNQPQHF. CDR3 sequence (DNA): TGTGCCATCAGTGAAGTGTACGGCGGAAGATCCAGCAATCAGCCCCAGCATTTT.

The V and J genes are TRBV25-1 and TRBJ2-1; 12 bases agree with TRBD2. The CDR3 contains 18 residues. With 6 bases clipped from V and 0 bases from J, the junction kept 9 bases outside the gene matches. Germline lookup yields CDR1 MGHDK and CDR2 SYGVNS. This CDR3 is CASSVSSGGADSYNEQFF. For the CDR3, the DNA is TGTGCCAGCAGCGTATCTAGCGGGGGGGCCGACTCCTACAATGAGCAGTTCTTC.

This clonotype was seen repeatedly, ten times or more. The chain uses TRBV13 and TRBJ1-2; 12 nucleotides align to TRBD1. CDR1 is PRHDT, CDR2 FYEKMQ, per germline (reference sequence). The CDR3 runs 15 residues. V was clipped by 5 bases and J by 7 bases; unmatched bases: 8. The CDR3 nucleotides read TGTGCCAGCAGCCATGGGACAGGGGGCCCATTTGGCTACACCTTC. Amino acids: CASSHGTGGPFGYTF.

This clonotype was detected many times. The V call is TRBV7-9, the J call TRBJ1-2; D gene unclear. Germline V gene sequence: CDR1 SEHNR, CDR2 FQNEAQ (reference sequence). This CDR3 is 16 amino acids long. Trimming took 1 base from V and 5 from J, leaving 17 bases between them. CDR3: CASSLEIRGILYGYTF. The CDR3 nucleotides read TGTGCCAGCAGCTTAGAAATCCGGGGAATCTTATATGGCTACACCTTC.

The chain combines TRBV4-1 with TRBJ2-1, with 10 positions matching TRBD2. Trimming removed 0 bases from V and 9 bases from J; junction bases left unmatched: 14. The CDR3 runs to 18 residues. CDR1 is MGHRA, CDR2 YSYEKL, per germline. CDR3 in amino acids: CASSQDLPSGGAGGEQFF. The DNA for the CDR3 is TGCGCCAGCAGCCAAGATCTGCCGAGCGGGGGGGCGGGTGGTGAGCAGTTCTTC.